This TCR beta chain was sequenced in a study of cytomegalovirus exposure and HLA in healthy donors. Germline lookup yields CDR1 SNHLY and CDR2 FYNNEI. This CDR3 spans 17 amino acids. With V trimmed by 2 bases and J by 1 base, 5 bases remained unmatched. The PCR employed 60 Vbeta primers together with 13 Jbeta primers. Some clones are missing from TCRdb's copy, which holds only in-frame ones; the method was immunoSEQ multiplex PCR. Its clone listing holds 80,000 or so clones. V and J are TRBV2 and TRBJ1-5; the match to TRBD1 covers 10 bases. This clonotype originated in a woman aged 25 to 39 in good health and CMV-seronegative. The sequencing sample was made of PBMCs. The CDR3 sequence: CASSEWGTGASNQPQHF. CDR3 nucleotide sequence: TGTGCCAGCAGTGAATGGGGGACAGGGGCCAGCAATCAGCCCCAGCATTTT.